One and the same sample provided the 25 T cell receptor beta chains below, sequenced in a study of cytomegalovirus exposure and HLA in healthy donors. 60 Vbeta and 13 Jbeta primers were used in PCR. Only in-frame clones appear in the TCRdb table, and some are missing; sequencing was by immunoSEQ multiplex PCR. The data hold about 140,000 clones, with about 80% observed a single time. The sequenced sample consisted of PBMCs. The receptors derive from a man younger than 40 in good health and CMV-seropositive.

This clone was recorded a few times. The rearrangement links TRBV5-1 to TRBJ2-7, with 7 bases fitting TRBD2. The CDR3 loop spans 16 amino acids. The V gene end was trimmed by 4 bases and the J gene end by 1 base; junction bases not matched to a gene: 11. Per germline, CDR1 SGHRS and CDR2 YFSETQ. This chain's CDR3 is CASSPREVAVSYEQYF. CDR3 coding DNA: TGCGCCAGCAGCCCCCGGGAGGTAGCGGTATCCTACGAGCAGTACTTC.

This clone was recorded a few times. The chain couples TRBV28 to TRBJ1-1; 10 positions match TRBD1. CDR1 is MDHEN and CDR2 is SYDVKM in the germline V gene. The ends lost 6 bases at V and 8 bases at J; junction bases unmatched: 3. The CDR3 sequence is 12 residues long. CDR3 in amino acids: CASRGTGDEAFF. The CDR3 nucleotides read TGTGCCAGCAGAGGGACAGGGGACGAAGCTTTCTTT. Combining the CDR3 with reference TRBV28 and TRBJ1-1 gives the whole variable domain DVKVTQSSRYLVKRTGEKVFLECVQDMDHENMFWYRQDPGLGLRLIYFSYDVKMKEKGDIPEGYSVSREKKERFSLILESASTNQTSMYLCASRGTGDEAFFGQGTRLTVV.

This clone has just one count. The chain employs TRBV6-4 and TRBJ2-1; TRBD2 aligns across 7 bases. The ends lost 9 bases at V and 6 bases at J; junction bases unmatched: 11. In germline, CDR1 is MRHNA, CDR2 SNTAGT. The CDR3 is 14 amino acids. The chain's CDR3 is CASTSCGSSNEQFF. The CDR3 coding sequence is TGTGCCAGTACCTCTTGCGGGAGTTCCAATGAGCAGTTCTTC.

The chain is built from TRBV7-2 and TRBJ1-1, with a possible D match to TRBD1 (5 bases). There are 12 residues in the CDR3. V lost 1 base and J lost 11, with 11 bases in between. The V gene's germline CDR1 is SGHTA and CDR2 FQGNSA. The CDR3 bases are TGTGCCAGCAGCTTAGACAGGAGTTATGCTTTCTTT. This sequence encodes CASSLDRSYAFF.

The chain combines TRBV5-5 with TRBJ2-2, with 7 bases identical to TRBD1. J was trimmed by 6 bases and V by 2 bases; bases with no gene match: 1. CDR1 SGHKS and CDR2 YYEKEE come from the germline V gene (reference sequence). The CDR3 covers 13 residues. The CDR3 is CASSLQGPGELFF. CDR3 DNA sequence: TGTGCCAGCAGCTTACAGGGGCCCGGGGAGCTGTTTTTT.

This chain joins TRBV7-3 and TRBJ2-3, with 8 nucleotides matching TRBD2. J gave up 4 bases and V 2 bases, and 5 bases lay outside the gene matches. Germline values: CDR1 SGHTA, CDR2 FQGTGA. CDR3 length: 15 amino acids. CDR3 in DNA: TGTGCCAGCAGCTTACTCGGGGGGGCGTCAGATACGCAGTATTTT. It is translated as CASSLLGGASDTQYF. Complete variable domain (other parts from reference TRBV7-3 and TRBJ2-3): GAGVSQTPSNKVTEKGKYVELRCDPISGHTALYWYRQSLGQGPEFLIYFQGTGAADDSGLPNDRFFAVRPEGSVSTLKIQRTERGDSAVYLCASSLLGGASDTQYFGPGTRLTVL.

V usage is TRBV6-6 and J usage is TRBJ1-2, with D maybe TRBD1 (6 bases). This CDR3 is 13 amino acids long. Germline V gene lookup returns CDR1 MNHNY and CDR2 SVGAGI (reference sequence). With 5 bases removed from V and 6 bases from J, the gap between germline ends came to 13 bases. In nucleotides, the CDR3 is TGTGCCAGCAGTACCGGGACAAGTGATGGCTACACCTTC. Translating gives CASSTGTSDGYTF.

The chain has TRBV16 and TRBJ1-2, with D maybe TRBD1 (5 bases). V shed 0 bases and J shed 7 bases, with 18 bases lying between them. The germline V gene has CDR1 KGHSY and CDR2 FQNENV. CDR3 length: 16 amino acids. CDR3 protein: CASSQSQGQSRSGYTF. The CDR3 DNA is TGTGCCAGCAGCCAATCGCAGGGCCAATCGCGGAGTGGCTACACCTTC.

The rearrangement links TRBV5-1 to TRBJ1-2; unclear D gene. Germline CDR1 SGHRS, CDR2 YFSETQ. This CDR3 spans 13 amino acids. Deletions cut 4 bases from V and 5 bases from J, with 12 bases between. This CDR3 reads CASSAGERYGYTF. As DNA, the CDR3 is TGCGCCAGCAGCGCGGGTGAAAGATATGGCTACACCTTC.

J is TRBJ2-3 and V is TRBV2, with D perhaps matching TRBD2 (6 bases). V lost 7 bases and J lost 4, with 9 bases in between. Germline loops: CDR1 SNHLY, CDR2 FYNNEI. The CDR3 loop spans 12 amino acids. CDR3 bases: TGTGCCAGCACCGGGACTTCAGATACGCAGTATTTT. Protein sequence: CASTGTSDTQYF.

V gene TRBV28 combines with J gene TRBJ2-5; the D is unclear. Trimming cost V 4 bases and J 2 bases, with 17 bases left between them. From germline, CDR1 is MDHEN and CDR2 SYDVKM. CDR3 length equals 16 residues. This CDR3 is CASSSPRNRIQETQYF. The CDR3, as DNA: TGTGCCAGCAGTTCCCCCCGGAACAGAATACAAGAGACCCAGTACTTC.

The chain has TRBV4-1 and TRBJ1-3, with 9 bases aligning to TRBD1. This CDR3 spans 15 amino acids. From germline, CDR1 is MGHRA and CDR2 YSYEKL. Unmatched junction bases numbered 8, after V lost 3 bases and J lost 8 bases. The CDR3 loop reads CASSHPDRGSYTIYF. CDR3 in DNA: TGCGCCAGCAGCCACCCCGACAGGGGGAGCTACACCATATATTTT.

On this clone itself: Other DNA variants within this sample encode the same CDR3. The chain is built from TRBV18 and TRBJ1-2; 9 bases align to TRBD1. The CDR3 spans 12 residues. Germline assignment: CDR1 KGHSH and CDR2 LQKENI. Trimming at V came to 3 bases and at J to 8 bases, leaving 1 base not matched to a gene. This CDR3 is CASSPGQGGYTF. CDR3 DNA sequence: TGTGCCAGCTCACCCGGACAGGGGGGCTACACCTTC.

V gene TRBV7-9 combines with J gene TRBJ1-1; 8 positions agree with TRBD1. Per germline, CDR1 SEHNR and CDR2 FQNEAQ (reference sequence). CDR3 length: 14 amino acids. Trimming at V came to 3 bases and at J to 5 bases, leaving 5 bases not matched to a gene. CDR3 nucleotides: TGTGCCAGCAGCTTGCAGGGGGCAGCAACTGAAGCTTTCTTT. Amino acid sequence: CASSLQGAATEAFF. Full variable domain (outside the CDR3, taken from reference TRBV7-9 and TRBJ1-1): DTGVSQNPRHKITKRGQNVTFRCDPISEHNRLYWYRQTLGQGPEFLTYFQNEAQLEKSRLLSDRFSAERPKGSFSTLEIQRTEQGDSAMYLCASSLQGAATEAFFGQGTRLTVV.

J is TRBJ1-5 and V is TRBV18; TRBD1 aligns across 8 bases. Germline loops: CDR1 KGHSH, CDR2 LQKENI. Losses at the gene ends were 6 bases for V and 0 bases for J; bases not matched to a gene: 4. The CDR3 length is 15 residues. The CDR3 DNA reads TGTGCCAGCTCCCCCGGGACAGGTAGCAATCAGCCCCAGCATTTT. The encoded protein is CASSPGTGSNQPQHF.

This clone was counted a single time. J is TRBJ1-4 and V is TRBV28; D possibly corresponds to TRBD1 (6 bases). This CDR3 region has 16 residues. V lost 4 bases to trimming and J lost 0 bases, with 12 bases between them. Germline V lookup: CDR1 MDHEN, CDR2 SYDVKM. In DNA, the CDR3 is TGTGCCAGCAGTTCCCCGGGACAATCAACTAATGAAAAACTGTTTTTT. Residues: CASSSPGQSTNEKLFF.

This clone showed up just a few times. The chain recombines TRBV15 with TRBJ1-1; D remains unclear. This CDR3 is built from 14 residues. V lost 5 bases and J 0 bases, leaving 10 bases between the germline ends. In germline, CDR1 is LNHNV, CDR2 YYDKDF (reference sequence). The CDR3 is CATSLQRLNTEAFF. DNA of the CDR3: TGTGCCACCAGCCTTCAGAGGCTGAACACTGAAGCTTTCTTT.

The chain carries TRBV30 and TRBJ2-3; D uncertain. The germline gives CDR1 GTSNPN, CDR2 SVGIG (reference sequence). This CDR3 is 12 amino acids long. V was cut by 2 bases and J by 0 bases, with 3 bases left in between. CDR3 in amino acids: CAWSPSTDTQYF. The DNA of the CDR3 is TGTGCCTGGAGTCCTAGCACAGATACGCAGTATTTT.

The chain combines TRBV10-3 with TRBJ1-1; D possibly corresponds to TRBD1 (5 bases). This CDR3 has 13 amino acids. Per germline, CDR1 ENHRY and CDR2 SYGVKD. V shed 7 bases and J shed 2 bases, with 11 bases lying between them. DNA for the CDR3: TGTGCCATCACCGGTCAGGGAAACACTGAAGCTTTCTTT. Protein product: CAITGQGNTEAFF.

The rearrangement links TRBV2 to TRBJ2-1, with 8 nucleotides matching TRBD1. The CDR3 has 14 residues. Looked up from germline, CDR1 is SNHLY and CDR2 is FYNNEI. The V segment lost 6 bases and the J segment 3 bases; nucleotides outside the gene matches: 4. CDR3: CASSPGQDYNEQFF. The CDR3, as DNA: TGTGCCAGCAGCCCGGGACAGGACTACAATGAGCAGTTCTTC.

The rearrangement uses TRBV2 and TRBJ1-4, with 10 bases lining up with TRBD1. The germline gives CDR1 SNHLY, CDR2 FYNNEI. The CDR3 is 14 residues long. The V and J ends lost 7 bases and 6 bases, in that order; junction bases with no gene match: 5. CDR3 loop: CASKPGTGDEKLFF. The CDR3 DNA follows: TGTGCCAGCAAGCCCGGGACAGGGGATGAAAAACTGTTTTTT.

This clone was observed a single time. This sequence joins TRBV5-6 and TRBJ1-5; tentative D call: TRBD1 (6 bases). CDR1 SGHDT and CDR2 YYEEEE come from the germline V gene. V was pared by 4 bases and J by 7 bases, with 21 bases between. The length of the CDR3 is 16 residues. The CDR3 loop reads CASSQRVGGGDQPQHF. CDR3 DNA: TGTGCCAGCAGCCAAAGGGTAGGGGGGGGAGACCAGCCCCAGCATTTT.

The genes are TRBV27 and TRBJ1-1; maybe TRBD1 (6 bases). This CDR3 contains 14 residues. Trimming removed 7 bases at V and 9 bases at J, with 21 bases between. CDR1 is MNHEY and CDR2 is SMNVEV in the germline V gene (reference sequence). CDR3 region: CASKILRQEIKAFF. DNA for the CDR3: TGTGCCAGCAAAATACTAAGACAGGAGATTAAAGCTTTCTTT.

The chain carries TRBV5-1 and TRBJ2-3; 8 nucleotides match TRBD1. From germline, CDR1 is SGHRS and CDR2 YFSETQ. This CDR3 has 15 residues. V gave up 2 bases and J gave up 2 bases; unmatched junction bases: 4. CDR3 region: CASSLGTGPTDTQYF. The CDR3 DNA is TGCGCCAGCAGCTTAGGGACAGGTCCCACAGATACGCAGTATTTT.

The chain carries TRBV12-5 and TRBJ2-5; D might be TRBD2 (5 bases). The germline V and J ends were trimmed by 3 bases and 3 bases, with 8 bases remaining between them. Germline lookup yields CDR1 LGHNT and CDR2 FRNRAP. This CDR3 has 13 residues. The CDR3 here is CASGFELEETQYF. CDR3 DNA sequence: TGTGCTAGTGGTTTTGAACTAGAAGAGACCCAGTACTTC.